This is a list of T cell receptor beta chains from one sample in a study of CD8 T cells in ankylosing spondylitis. MiXCR, run by TCRdb on the 5' RACE reads, gives a single entry per CDR3 protein. Of tens of thousands of distinct CDR3 sequences listed, over 5% were seen once; the top ten hold around 4.5%. Sequencing was performed on synovial fluid, either unsorted or a sorted T cell fraction (not recorded which). These receptors were taken from a male donor with ankylosing spondylitis. Both conserved end residues are part of each CDR3. The order of the fields is CDR3 protein, CDR3 DNA, V gene, D gene, clone size, J gene. D genes are given only for firm matches. A clone size is listed for some rows: how often the clone was seen (once, few, many), or a class if it is expanded.

CDR3aa: CASIDLGTSGNTIYF; CDR3nt: TGTGCCAGCATCGACCTAGGGACGTCTGGAAACACCATATATTTT; v_gene: TRBV12-3/TRBV12-4; d_gene: -; abundance: -; j_gene: TRBJ1-3
CDR3aa: CASSQDRLRLAGGQEETQYF; CDR3nt: TGCGCCAGCAGCCAAGATCGTTTGAGACTAGCGGGAGGGCAAGAGGAGACCCAGTACTTC; v_gene: TRBV4-1; d_gene: TRBD2; abundance: many; j_gene: TRBJ2-5
CDR3aa: CASSLVINTEAFF; CDR3nt: TGTGCCAGCAGCTTGGTGATAAACACTGAAGCTTTCTTT; v_gene: TRBV5-5; d_gene: -; abundance: -; j_gene: TRBJ1-1
CDR3aa: CASSVRGSTDTQYF; CDR3nt: TGTGCCAGCAGCGTACGAGGGAGCACAGATACGCAGTATTTT; v_gene: TRBV9; d_gene: -; abundance: -; j_gene: TRBJ2-3
CDR3aa: CASSLVATRGADTQYF; CDR3nt: TGTGCCAGCAGCTTAGTAGCCACCAGGGGCGCAGATACGCAGTATTTT; v_gene: TRBV7-9; d_gene: -; abundance: many; j_gene: TRBJ2-3
CDR3aa: CASSLLTTSYEQYF; CDR3nt: TGTGCCAGCAGCTTACTCACAACCTCCTACGAGCAGTACTTC; v_gene: TRBV7-8; d_gene: -; abundance: -; j_gene: TRBJ2-7
CDR3aa: CASSFLSTSSYNEQFF; CDR3nt: TGCGCCAGCAGCTTTCTCAGCACGAGCTCCTACAATGAGCAGTTCTTC; v_gene: TRBV5-1; d_gene: -; abundance: -; j_gene: TRBJ2-1
CDR3aa: CASSYSPQGGTDTQYF; CDR3nt: TGTGCCAGCAGTTACTCCCCGCAGGGGGGCACAGATACGCAGTATTTT; v_gene: TRBV6-2/TRBV6-3; d_gene: TRBD1; abundance: -; j_gene: TRBJ2-3
CDR3aa: CASSLSTGGRMGEKLFF; CDR3nt: TGCGCCAGCAGCCTATCGACAGGGGGCCGGATGGGCGAAAAACTGTTTTTT; v_gene: TRBV5-1; d_gene: TRBD1; abundance: many; j_gene: TRBJ1-4
CDR3aa: CASSPGIGSLALHF; CDR3nt: TGTGCCAGCAGCCCGGGGATTGGGTCTCTGGCCCTCCACTTT; v_gene: TRBV5-6; d_gene: -; abundance: few; j_gene: TRBJ1-6
CDR3aa: CSALGQGADEQYF; CDR3nt: TGCAGCGCCCTGGGACAGGGGGCCGACGAGCAGTACTTC; v_gene: TRBV29-1; d_gene: TRBD1; abundance: many; j_gene: TRBJ2-7
CDR3aa: CAISESHTTSTDTQYF; CDR3nt: TGTGCCATCAGTGAGTCCCATACCACTAGCACAGATACGCAGTATTTT; v_gene: TRBV10-3; d_gene: -; abundance: few; j_gene: TRBJ2-3
CDR3aa: CASSFGGSYSTDTQYF; CDR3nt: TGCGCCAGCAGCTTTGGAGGCAGCTATAGCACAGATACGCAGTATTTT; v_gene: TRBV5-1; d_gene: -; abundance: -; j_gene: TRBJ2-3
CDR3aa: CAASGLLGDEQYF; CDR3nt: TGTGCCGCCAGCGGTCTCCTGGGGGACGAGCAGTACTTC; v_gene: TRBV15; d_gene: -; abundance: -; j_gene: TRBJ2-7
CDR3aa: CASYSQGAGEQYF; CDR3nt: TGTGCCAGTTACTCTCAGGGGGCTGGGGAGCAGTACTTC; v_gene: TRBV28; d_gene: TRBD1; abundance: many; j_gene: TRBJ2-7
CDR3aa: CSATRDNRPETQYF; CDR3nt: TGCAGTGCTACCAGGGACAACCGGCCAGAGACCCAGTACTTC; v_gene: TRBV20-1; d_gene: -; abundance: many; j_gene: TRBJ2-5
CDR3aa: CASSWTPSGAYEQYF; CDR3nt: TGTGCCAGCAGCTGGACCCCCTCCGGGGCTTACGAGCAGTACTTC; v_gene: TRBV11-1; d_gene: -; abundance: -; j_gene: TRBJ2-7
CDR3aa: CASSFGGSSYNEQFF; CDR3nt: TGTGCCAGCAGCTTTGGCGGAAGCTCCTACAATGAGCAGTTCTTC; v_gene: TRBV5-5; d_gene: -; abundance: few; j_gene: TRBJ2-1
CDR3aa: CSASRGLAGMGEQFF; CDR3nt: TGCAGTGCTAGTAGGGGACTAGCGGGAATGGGTGAGCAGTTCTTC; v_gene: TRBV20-1; d_gene: TRBD2; abundance: many; j_gene: TRBJ2-1
CDR3aa: CASRKKGTPRRLDQPQHF; CDR3nt: TGTGCCAGCAGAAAAAAAGGGACACCCAGGCGCCTCGATCAGCCCCAGCATTTT; v_gene: TRBV6-2/TRBV6-3; d_gene: -; abundance: few; j_gene: TRBJ1-5
CDR3aa: CSVPSPRGTEAFF; CDR3nt: TGCAGCGTTCCCTCGCCCAGGGGCACTGAAGCTTTCTTT; v_gene: TRBV29-1; d_gene: -; abundance: many; j_gene: TRBJ1-1
CDR3aa: CASSYSPGKGQPQHF; CDR3nt: TGTGCCAGCAGTTACTCGCCAGGGAAGGGTCAGCCCCAGCATTTT; v_gene: TRBV6-5; d_gene: -; abundance: -; j_gene: TRBJ1-5
CDR3aa: CATSDLGAGEGNEQFF; CDR3nt: TGTGCCACCAGTGATTTAGGGGCGGGAGAGGGCAATGAGCAGTTCTTC; v_gene: TRBV24-1; d_gene: TRBD2; abundance: many; j_gene: TRBJ2-1
CDR3aa: CAIRTSGVDTQYF; CDR3nt: TGTGCCATCCGGACTAGCGGAGTAGATACGCAGTATTTT; v_gene: TRBV2; d_gene: TRBD2; abundance: few; j_gene: TRBJ2-3
CDR3aa: CASSERRVTQYF; CDR3nt: TGTGCCAGCAGCGAGCGGAGGGTAACGCAGTATTTT; v_gene: TRBV28; d_gene: -; abundance: many; j_gene: TRBJ2-3
CDR3aa: CASRLLAGGATDTQYF; CDR3nt: TGTGCCAGCAGGCTACTAGCGGGAGGGGCCACAGATACGCAGTATTTT; v_gene: TRBV6-2/TRBV6-3; d_gene: TRBD2; abundance: many; j_gene: TRBJ2-3
CDR3aa: CASSLASEGPYEQYF; CDR3nt: TGTGCCAGCAGCTTAGCTTCGGAGGGCCCCTACGAGCAGTACTTC; v_gene: TRBV7-2; d_gene: -; abundance: medium-sized; j_gene: TRBJ2-7
CDR3aa: CATSRDLYGELFF; CDR3nt: TGTGCCACCAGCAGAGACCTTTACGGGGAGCTGTTTTTT; v_gene: TRBV15; d_gene: -; abundance: many; j_gene: TRBJ2-2
CDR3aa: CASRSPGTDTQYF; CDR3nt: TGTGCCAGCAGGTCCCCGGGCACAGATACGCAGTATTTT; v_gene: TRBV28; d_gene: -; abundance: many; j_gene: TRBJ2-3
CDR3aa: CASSPSRQGTQYF; CDR3nt: TGTGCCAGCAGCCCATCACGACAGGGAACGCAGTATTTT; v_gene: TRBV7-8; d_gene: TRBD1; abundance: -; j_gene: TRBJ2-3
CDR3aa: CASSLVAVGTGELFF; CDR3nt: TGTGCCAGCAGCTTGGTGGCGGTGGGCACCGGGGAGCTGTTTTTT; v_gene: TRBV5-4; d_gene: -; abundance: -; j_gene: TRBJ2-2
CDR3aa: CSVRQGARDTQYF; CDR3nt: TGCAGCGTGAGACAGGGGGCGCGAGATACGCAGTATTTT; v_gene: TRBV29-1; d_gene: TRBD1; abundance: many; j_gene: TRBJ2-3
CDR3aa: CASRAGGSGNTIYF; CDR3nt: TGTGCCAGCAGAGCAGGGGGTTCTGGAAACACCATATATTTT; v_gene: TRBV6-5; d_gene: TRBD1; abundance: many; j_gene: TRBJ1-3
CDR3aa: CASRAWASGANEQFF; CDR3nt: TGTGCCAGCAGAGCCTGGGCTAGCGGGGCCAATGAGCAGTTCTTC; v_gene: TRBV2; d_gene: TRBD2; abundance: -; j_gene: TRBJ2-1
CDR3aa: CASSGGTAYNEQFF; CDR3nt: TGTGCCAGCAGTGGCGGGACAGCCTACAATGAGCAGTTCTTC; v_gene: TRBV28; d_gene: -; abundance: many; j_gene: TRBJ2-1
CDR3aa: CASSLGRAETQYF; CDR3nt: TGCGCCAGCAGCTTGGGCAGGGCAGAGACCCAGTACTTC; v_gene: TRBV5-1; d_gene: -; abundance: many; j_gene: TRBJ2-5
CDR3aa: CASSLVRVSRSGELFF; CDR3nt: TGTGCCAGCAGCTTGGTGAGGGTCTCTAGGTCCGGGGAGCTGTTTTTT; v_gene: TRBV5-8; d_gene: -; abundance: -; j_gene: TRBJ2-2
CDR3aa: CSVRTGGIYGYTF; CDR3nt: TGCAGCGTCCGGACGGGGGGAATCTATGGCTACACCTTC; v_gene: TRBV29-1; d_gene: -; abundance: many; j_gene: TRBJ1-2
CDR3aa: CASGPRAGQAEETQYF; CDR3nt: TGTGCCAGCGGCCCCCGGGCAGGACAGGCGGAAGAGACCCAGTACTTC; v_gene: TRBV5-5; d_gene: TRBD1; abundance: once; j_gene: TRBJ2-5
CDR3aa: CASSYRTSGRADEQFF; CDR3nt: TGTGCCAGCAGTTACCGGACTAGCGGGAGGGCCGATGAGCAGTTCTTC; v_gene: TRBV28; d_gene: TRBD2; abundance: -; j_gene: TRBJ2-1
CDR3aa: CASSSSGGGNYEQYF; CDR3nt: TGCGCCAGCAGCTCCTCTGGAGGAGGGAACTACGAGCAGTACTTC; v_gene: TRBV5-1; d_gene: -; abundance: many; j_gene: TRBJ2-7
CDR3aa: CATSRGGQTNYGYTF; CDR3nt: TGTGCCACCAGCAGAGGTGGACAGACTAACTATGGCTACACCTTC; v_gene: TRBV15; d_gene: -; abundance: many; j_gene: TRBJ1-2